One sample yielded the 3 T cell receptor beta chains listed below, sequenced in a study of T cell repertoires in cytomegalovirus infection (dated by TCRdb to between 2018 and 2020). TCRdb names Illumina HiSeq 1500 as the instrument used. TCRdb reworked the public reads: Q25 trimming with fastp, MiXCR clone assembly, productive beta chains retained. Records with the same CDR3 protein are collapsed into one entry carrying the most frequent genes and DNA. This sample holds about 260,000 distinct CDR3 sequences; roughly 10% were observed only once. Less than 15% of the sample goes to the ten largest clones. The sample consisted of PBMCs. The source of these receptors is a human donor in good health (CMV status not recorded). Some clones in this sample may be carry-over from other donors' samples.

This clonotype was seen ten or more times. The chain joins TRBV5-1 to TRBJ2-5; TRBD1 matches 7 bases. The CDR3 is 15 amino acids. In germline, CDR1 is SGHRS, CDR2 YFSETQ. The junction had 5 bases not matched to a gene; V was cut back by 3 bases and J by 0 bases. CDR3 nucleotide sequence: TGCGCCAGCAGCTCCGGGACAGAGTACCAAGAGACCCAGTACTTC. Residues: CASSSGTEYQETQYF.

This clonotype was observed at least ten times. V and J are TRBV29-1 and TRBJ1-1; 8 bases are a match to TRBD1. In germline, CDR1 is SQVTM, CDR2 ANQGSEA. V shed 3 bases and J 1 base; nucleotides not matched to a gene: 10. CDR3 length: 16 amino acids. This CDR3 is CSVERPGQDENTEAFF. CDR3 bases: TGCAGCGTTGAGAGACCGGGACAGGACGAGAACACTGAAGCTTTCTTT.

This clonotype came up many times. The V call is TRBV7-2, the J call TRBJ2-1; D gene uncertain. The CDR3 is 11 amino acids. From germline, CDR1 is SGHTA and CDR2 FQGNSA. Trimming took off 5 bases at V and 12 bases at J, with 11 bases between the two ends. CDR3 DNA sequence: TGTGCCAGCAGCCTCGTAAAGGGGCAGTTCTTC. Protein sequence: CASSLVKGQFF. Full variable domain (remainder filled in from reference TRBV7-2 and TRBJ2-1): GAGVSQSPSNKVTEKGKDVELRCDPISGHTALYWYRQSLGQGLEFLIYFQGNSAPDKSGLPSDRFSAERTGGSVSTLTIQRTQQEDSAVYLCASSLVKGQFFGPGTRLTVL.